A single sample gave rise to the 21 T cell receptor beta chains below, sequenced in a study of cytomegalovirus exposure and HLA in healthy donors. With 60 Vbeta and 13 Jbeta primers, the PCR was carried out. Clones were sequenced by immunoSEQ multiplex PCR, and TCRdb holds only the in-frame ones, with some missing. This table has 95,000 to 150,000 clones, roughly 82% appearing once. Specimen: PBMCs. The receptors were sampled from a woman aged 55-70 years in good health and CMV-seropositive.

CDR3 DNA: TGTGCCAGCAGCTGGAAGGGGGGCACAGATACGCAGTATTTT. Protein product: CASSWKGGTDTQYF. The V and J genes are TRBV5-4 and TRBJ2-3, with D perhaps TRBD1 (6 bases). Germline values: CDR1 SGHNT, CDR2 YYREEE (reference sequence). This CDR3 region has 14 residues. V shed 3 bases and J shed 1 base, with 9 bases lying between them.

The gene calls are TRBV5-1 and TRBJ1-2; tentatively, D is TRBD1 (6 bases). Trimming stripped 6 bases from V and 6 bases from J, with 15 bases between. This CDR3 spans 13 amino acids. CDR1 SGHRS and CDR2 YFSETQ come from the germline V gene. The CDR3 DNA follows: TGCGCCAGCACTAAGGGGGGGGACGATGGCTACACCTTC. Translating gives CASTKGGDDGYTF.

The chain has TRBV19 and TRBJ2-7; D perhaps matches TRBD1 (6 bases). Trimming pared 10 bases from V and 0 bases from J, leaving 16 bases between. Germline-derived CDR1 and CDR2 are LNHDA and SQIVND (reference sequence). The CDR3 consists of 14 residues. The CDR3 region is CATPAGTSSYEQYF. The CDR3, as DNA: TGTGCCACCCCAGCCGGGACAAGCTCCTACGAGCAGTACTTC. Drawing the rest from reference TRBV19 and TRBJ2-7, the complete variable domain is DGGITQSPKYLFRKEGQNVTLSCEQNLNHDAMYWYRQDPGQGLRLIYYSQIVNDFQKGDIAEGYSVSREKKESFPLTVTSAQKNPTAFYLCATPAGTSSYEQYFGPGTRLTVT.

On this clone itself: The sample holds other DNA sequences that translate to the same CDR3. This chain connects TRBV7-2 to TRBJ2-7, with 8 bases aligning to TRBD1. The CDR3 length is 14 residues. Germline CDR1 SGHTA, CDR2 FQGNSA. Trimming cost V 0 bases and J 6 bases; bases outside gene matches: 4. CDR3 amino acids: CASSLAQGAFEQYF. For the CDR3, the DNA is TGTGCCAGCAGCTTAGCTCAGGGGGCCTTCGAGCAGTACTTC. The full variable domain, rest sourced from reference TRBV7-2 and TRBJ2-7, is GAGVSQSPSNKVTEKGKDVELRCDPISGHTALYWYRQSLGQGLEFLIYFQGNSAPDKSGLPSDRFSAERTGGSVSTLTIQRTQQEDSAVYLCASSLAQGAFEQYFGPGTRLTVT.

This clone was seen just once. CDR3 sequence (DNA): TGCGCCAGCAGCCCGACAAGACAGAGGACTAGCGGGAGTTCAGCCCACGAGCAGTACTTC. It specifies CASSPTRQRTSGSSAHEQYF. The gene calls are TRBV4-1 and TRBJ2-7; TRBD2 matches at 13 bases. The V and J ends lost 4 bases and 5 bases, in that order; junction bases with no gene match: 20. CDR3 length: 20 amino acids. In germline, CDR1 is MGHRA, CDR2 YSYEKL.

This chain uses TRBV7-9 with TRBJ2-7; TRBD2 matches at 15 bases. V dropped 5 bases and J dropped 3; count of bases not matched to a gene: 8. This CDR3 is built from 17 residues. The germline CDR1 and CDR2 sequences are SEHNR and FQNEAQ (reference sequence). In DNA form, the CDR3 reads TGTGCCAGCAGCCACCACCTGGGACTAGCGGGGGGCTACGAGCAGTACTTC. Translating gives CASSHHLGLAGGYEQYF.

The CDR3 nucleotides are TGTGCCAGCAGGTCCCCTAGCGGGAGATACAATGAGCAGTTCTTC. Residues: CASRSPSGRYNEQFF. The rearrangement uses TRBV28 and TRBJ2-1; 10 bases are a match to TRBD2. The junction had 6 bases not matched to a gene; V was cut back by 6 bases and J by 4 bases. CDR3 size: 15 residues. CDR1 and CDR2 (germline): MDHEN, SYDVKM.

The chain carries TRBV2 and TRBJ1-5, with D perhaps matching TRBD1 (6 bases). The CDR3 sequence is 17 residues long. V was clipped by 0 bases and J by 2 bases, with 14 bases between them. Germline V gene lookup returns CDR1 SNHLY and CDR2 FYNNEI. The CDR3 region has the DNA TGTGCCAGCAGTGAAGCGCGGGGGGCCCCTGGCAATCAGCCCCAGCATTTT. Translation: CASSEARGAPGNQPQHF.

The count of this clone is one. J is TRBJ1-2 and V is TRBV7-2; 11 bases agree with TRBD1. V was clipped by 4 bases and J by 2 bases; unmatched bases: 3. Germline lookup yields CDR1 SGHTA and CDR2 FQGNSA. CDR3 length: 15 amino acids. The CDR3 DNA reads as TGTGCCAGCAGCTACCGGGACAGGGGGAACTATGGCTACACCTTC. As protein: CASSYRDRGNYGYTF. The variable domain in full, completed from reference TRBV7-2 and TRBJ1-2, reads GAGVSQSPSNKVTEKGKDVELRCDPISGHTALYWYRQSLGQGLEFLIYFQGNSAPDKSGLPSDRFSAERTGGSVSTLTIQRTQQEDSAVYLCASSYRDRGNYGYTFGSGTRLTVV.

This clone was found a few times. This chain joins TRBV11-2 and TRBJ1-2, with unresolved D. The CDR3 is made up of 14 amino acids. Trimming stripped 5 bases from V and 0 bases from J, with 10 bases between. The germline V gene encodes CDR1 SGHAT and CDR2 FQNNGV. The CDR3 loop is CASSGQAANYGYTF. The CDR3 coding sequence is TGTGCCAGCAGCGGGCAAGCTGCTAACTATGGCTACACCTTC.

The V and J genes are TRBV11-2 and TRBJ2-5; TRBD2 aligns across 15 bases. This CDR3 has 16 amino acids. CDR1 SGHAT and CDR2 FQNNGV come from the germline V gene. Unmatched junction bases numbered 3, after V lost 6 bases and J lost 1 base. For the CDR3, the DNA is TGTGCCAGCAGTGGACTAGCGGGAGGGTTCCAAGAGACCCAGTACTTC. Protein sequence: CASSGLAGGFQETQYF.

The V call is TRBV7-9, the J call TRBJ2-7; 7 bases align to TRBD2. The V gene end was trimmed by 5 bases and the J gene end by 7 bases; junction bases not matched to a gene: 14. CDR3 length equals 15 residues. CDR1 is SEHNR and CDR2 is FQNEAQ in the germline V gene (reference sequence). The CDR3 is CASSLGTTTTREQYF. CDR3 nucleotides: TGTGCCAGCAGCCTCGGGACTACCACTACGCGAGAGCAGTACTTC.

The J gene is TRBJ1-1, the V gene TRBV15; D unresolved. Trimming removed 0 bases from V and 1 base from J, with 3 bases in between. The CDR3 loop spans 13 amino acids. Per germline, CDR1 LNHNV and CDR2 YYDKDF (reference sequence). This chain's CDR3 is CATSREANTEAFF. CDR3 bases: TGTGCCACCAGCAGAGAGGCGAACACTGAAGCTTTCTTT.

This clone was picked up a small number of times. The gene calls are TRBV5-6 and TRBJ1-1; D not certain. Trimming left V 1 base short and J 7 bases short, with 11 bases between. Germline V gene sequence: CDR1 SGHDT, CDR2 YYEEEE. The CDR3 loop spans 13 amino acids. CDR3 bases: TGTGCCAGCAGCTTGTATGGCAGGTATGAAGCTTTCTTT. This codes for CASSLYGRYEAFF.

This clone was observed a handful of times. In DNA, the CDR3 is TGTGCCAGCAGCTTCGACAGGGGGGGCCTGTATGAGGGCAATCAGCCCCAGCATTTT. Translation: CASSFDRGGLYEGNQPQHF. V is TRBV7-9 and J is TRBJ1-5, with 9 bases identical to TRBD1. The CDR3 has 19 amino acids. The V gene's germline CDR1 is SEHNR and CDR2 FQNEAQ (reference sequence). V lost 3 bases, J lost 2 bases, and 14 bases stayed unmatched.

This clone was detected a few times. The rearrangement joins TRBV2 to TRBJ2-3, with 9 bases that match TRBD1. The CDR3 sequence is 16 residues long. From germline, CDR1 is SNHLY and CDR2 FYNNEI. J lost 3 bases, V lost 7 bases, and 11 bases had no gene match. CDR3 sequence: CASNSPGTGLTDTQYF. The CDR3 region has the DNA TGTGCCAGCAATAGCCCCGGGACAGGGCTAACAGATACGCAGTATTTT.

The rearrangement links TRBV7-9 to TRBJ2-3; perhaps TRBD2 as D (5 bases). CDR1 and CDR2 (germline): SEHNR, FQNEAQ (reference sequence). Trimming removed 4 bases from V and 6 bases from J, with 8 bases in between. The CDR3 consists of 12 residues. CDR3 protein: CASSSSGDTQYF. DNA for the CDR3: TGTGCCAGCAGCTCTTCGGGGGATACGCAGTATTTT.

The chain employs TRBV21-1 and TRBJ1-1. TRBV21-1 is marked as a pseudogene. The CDR3 is 15 amino acids. CDR3 DNA: TGTGCCAGCCATCCAGGGAGGAGTGAAGGCACTGAAGCTTTCTTT. As protein: CASHPGRSEGTEAFF.

The chain couples TRBV5-1 to TRBJ1-1, with D possibly being TRBD1 (5 bases). The CDR3 loop spans 15 amino acids. Trimming cost V 3 bases and J 5 bases, with 17 bases left between them. The germline gives CDR1 SGHRS, CDR2 YFSETQ. The CDR3 DNA reads as TGCGCCAGCAGCTCTACCACGACGGGACTAACTGAAGCTTTCTTT. As protein: CASSSTTTGLTEAFF. Filled out from reference TRBV5-1 and TRBJ1-1, the complete variable domain reads KAGVTQTPRYLIKTRGQQVTLSCSPISGHRSVSWYQQTPGQGLQFLFEYFSETQRNKGNFPGRFSGRQFSNSRSEMNVSTLELGDSALYLCASSSTTTGLTEAFFGQGTRLTVV.

The rearrangement joins TRBV21-1 to TRBJ2-7; TRBD1 was called by the table and not checked on the DNA. TRBV21-1 is annotated as a pseudogene. The CDR3 totals 16 residues. CDR3 loop: CASSKGTQGEAYEQYF. Here the CDR3 DNA reads TGTGCCAGCAGCAAAGGGACACAGGGTGAGGCCTACGAGCAGTACTTC.

This clone was observed a handful of times. The rearrangement uses TRBV2 and TRBJ2-4; 9 positions match TRBD2. The CDR3 loop spans 15 amino acids. Germline V gene lookup returns CDR1 SNHLY and CDR2 FYNNEI. Unmatched junction bases numbered 8, after V lost 4 bases and J lost 7 bases. This CDR3 is CASSVRGTSLNIQYF. CDR3 DNA: TGTGCCAGCAGTGTTAGAGGGACTAGCCTTAACATTCAGTACTTC.